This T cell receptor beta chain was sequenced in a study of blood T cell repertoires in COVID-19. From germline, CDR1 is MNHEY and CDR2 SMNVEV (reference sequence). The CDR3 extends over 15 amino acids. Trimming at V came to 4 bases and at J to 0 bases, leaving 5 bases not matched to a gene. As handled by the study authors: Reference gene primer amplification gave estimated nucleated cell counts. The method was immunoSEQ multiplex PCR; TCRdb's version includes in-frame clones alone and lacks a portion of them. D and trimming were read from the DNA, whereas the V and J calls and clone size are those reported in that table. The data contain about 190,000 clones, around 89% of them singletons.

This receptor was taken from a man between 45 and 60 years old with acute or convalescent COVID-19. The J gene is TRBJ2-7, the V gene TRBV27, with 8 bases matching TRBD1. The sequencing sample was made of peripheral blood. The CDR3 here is CASSSPGQASYEQYF. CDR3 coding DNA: TGTGCCAGCAGTTCACCGGGACAGGCCTCCTACGAGCAGTACTTC.